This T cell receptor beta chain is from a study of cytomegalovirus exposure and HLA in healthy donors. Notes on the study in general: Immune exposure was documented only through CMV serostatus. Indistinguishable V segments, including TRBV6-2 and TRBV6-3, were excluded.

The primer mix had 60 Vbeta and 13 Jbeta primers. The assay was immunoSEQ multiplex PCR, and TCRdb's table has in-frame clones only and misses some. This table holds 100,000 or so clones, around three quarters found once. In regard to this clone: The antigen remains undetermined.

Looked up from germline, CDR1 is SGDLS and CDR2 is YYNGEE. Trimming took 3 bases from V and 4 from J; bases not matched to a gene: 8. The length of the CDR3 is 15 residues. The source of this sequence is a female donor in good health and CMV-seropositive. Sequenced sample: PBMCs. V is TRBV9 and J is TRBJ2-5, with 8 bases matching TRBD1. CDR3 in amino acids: CASSGLAGQGETQYF. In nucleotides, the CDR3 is TGTGCCAGCAGCGGCTTAGCAGGACAGGGAGAGACCCAGTACTTC.